Here is one TCR beta chain with its context. What it binds is unknown. The CDR3 has 12 amino acids. Germline assignment: CDR1 DFQATT and CDR2 SNEGSKA (reference sequence). These data are taken from a study of T cells expressing NK-cell markers. Study background: Of eight sequenced donors, seven were HCMV-seropositive and one HCMV-seronegative. Study-wide points: HCMV specificity of expanded NKG2C+ T cell clones remained unclear. Leadership of the CD3+CD56-NKG2C+ fraction also belonged to these clonotypes in four donors.

TCRdb reprocessed the 5' RACE reads, with one entry per CDR3 protein and no DNA. This listing includes more than 400,000 distinct CDR3 sequences. This chain links TRBV20-1 with TRBJ2-5; the D gene TCRdb calls, TRBD2, cannot be checked with no DNA. The sequencing sample was made of blood T cells: a sorted CD56 or NKG2C T cell subset, CD4+ or CD8+ T cells, or bulk PBMC T cells (not recorded which). The clonotype was recovered from a woman aged 18-70 years in good health. The CDR3 spells CSATLAGGAQYF.